In its sample, the clone carrying this T cell receptor (beta chain) was seen many times. Unique molecular identifiers were incorporated into the prepared TCRbeta library. TCRdb re-called the PCR reads through MiXCR, storing one row per CDR3 protein. Of more than 550,000 distinct CDR3 sequences detected, about 10% appear once; the ten largest clones hold about 4%. The data derive from a study of T-cell reconstitution after alpha-beta-depleted transplantation in children. This receptor was obtained from a human donor who donated a stem cell graft to a child with acute myeloid leukemia. The sample was PBMCs from the stem cell graft donor, taken from the stem cell graft.

The CDR3 sequence: CASSLAATSGRNTGELFF. CDR3 DNA: TGTGCCAGCAGCTTGGCCGCGACTAGCGGGAGGAACACCGGGGAGCTGTTTTTT. The chain employs TRBV5-5 and TRBJ2-2; 12 nucleotides match TRBD2. The J segment lost 1 base and the V segment lost 0 bases, leaving 4 bases of the junction unmatched. In germline, CDR1 is SGHKS, CDR2 YYEKEE (reference sequence). The CDR3 is made up of 18 amino acids. The full variable domain, its missing parts supplied by reference TRBV5-5 and TRBJ2-2, is DAGVTQSPTHLIKTRGQQVTLRCSPISGHKSVSWYQQVLGQGPQFIFQYYEKEERGRGNFPDRFSARQFPNYSSELNVNALLLGDSALYLCASSLAATSGRNTGELFFGEGSRLTVL.